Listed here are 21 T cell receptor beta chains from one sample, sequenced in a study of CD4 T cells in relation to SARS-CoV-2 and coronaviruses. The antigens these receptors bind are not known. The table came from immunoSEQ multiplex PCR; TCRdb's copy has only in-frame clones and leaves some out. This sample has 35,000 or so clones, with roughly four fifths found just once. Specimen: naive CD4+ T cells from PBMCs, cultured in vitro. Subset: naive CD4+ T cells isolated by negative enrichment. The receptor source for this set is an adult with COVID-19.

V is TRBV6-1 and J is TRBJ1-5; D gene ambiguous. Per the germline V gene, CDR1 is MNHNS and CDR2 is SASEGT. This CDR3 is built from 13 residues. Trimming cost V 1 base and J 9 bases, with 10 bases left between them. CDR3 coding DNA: TGTGCCAGCAGTGAAGACGGCTCGGGGCCCCAGCATTTT. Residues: CASSEDGSGPQHF.

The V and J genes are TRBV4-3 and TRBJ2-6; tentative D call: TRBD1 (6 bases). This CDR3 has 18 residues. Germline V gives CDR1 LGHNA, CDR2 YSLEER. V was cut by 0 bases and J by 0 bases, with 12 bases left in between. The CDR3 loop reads CASSQDRVRGSGANVLTF. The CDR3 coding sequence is TGCGCCAGCAGCCAAGATCGGGTCAGGGGCTCTGGGGCCAACGTCCTGACTTTC.

The CDR3 nucleotides are TGTGCCAGCAGCCAGGGGTGGGCCCCCCCACAGGATGAGCAGTTCTTC. This gives the protein CASSQGWAPPQDEQFF. The chain links TRBV14 to TRBJ2-1; D possibly corresponds to TRBD1 (5 bases). With 3 bases removed from V and 8 bases from J, the gap between germline ends came to 20 bases. The V gene's germline CDR1 is SGHDN and CDR2 FVKESK. The CDR3 runs to 16 residues.

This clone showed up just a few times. The CDR3 reads CASTRRQVMGQPQHF. CDR3 sequence (DNA): TGTGCCAGCACCAGGCGTCAGGTCATGGGTCAGCCCCAGCATTTT. The chain combines TRBV2 with TRBJ1-5; D not certain. The CDR3 loop spans 15 amino acids. CDR1 is SNHLY, CDR2 FYNNEI, per germline. V lost 7 bases and J 6 bases, leaving 19 bases between the germline ends. Variable domain in full (rest from reference TRBV2 and TRBJ1-5): EPEVTQTPSHQVTQMGQEVILRCVPISNHLYFYWYRQILGQKVEFLVSFYNNEISEKSEIFDDQFSVERPDGSNFTLKIRSTKLEDSAMYFCASTRRQVMGQPQHFGDGTRLSIL.

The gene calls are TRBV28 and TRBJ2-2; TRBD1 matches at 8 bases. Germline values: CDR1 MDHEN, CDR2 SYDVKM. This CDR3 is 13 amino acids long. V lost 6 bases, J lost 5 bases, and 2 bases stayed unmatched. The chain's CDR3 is CASRRTGTGELFF. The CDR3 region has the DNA TGTGCCAGCAGGCGGACAGGGACCGGGGAGCTGTTTTTT.

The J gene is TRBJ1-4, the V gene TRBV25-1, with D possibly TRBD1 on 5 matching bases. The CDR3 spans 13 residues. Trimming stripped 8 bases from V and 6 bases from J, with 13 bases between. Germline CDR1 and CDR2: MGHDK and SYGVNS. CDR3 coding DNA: TGTGCCAGCCAAGGGACCCAAGATGAAAAACTGTTTTTT. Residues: CASQGTQDEKLFF.

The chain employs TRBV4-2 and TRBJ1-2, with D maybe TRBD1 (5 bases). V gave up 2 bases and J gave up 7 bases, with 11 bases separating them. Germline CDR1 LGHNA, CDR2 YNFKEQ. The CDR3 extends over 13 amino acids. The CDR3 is CASSQNWDPGYTF. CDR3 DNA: TGTGCCAGCAGCCAAAACTGGGACCCTGGCTACACCTTC.

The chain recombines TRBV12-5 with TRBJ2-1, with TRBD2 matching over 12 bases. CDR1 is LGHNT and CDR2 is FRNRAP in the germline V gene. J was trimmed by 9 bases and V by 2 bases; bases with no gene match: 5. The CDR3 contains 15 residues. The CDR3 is CASGLSQGLAGEQFF. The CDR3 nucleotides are TGTGCTAGTGGTTTGAGTCAGGGACTAGCGGGTGAGCAGTTCTTC.

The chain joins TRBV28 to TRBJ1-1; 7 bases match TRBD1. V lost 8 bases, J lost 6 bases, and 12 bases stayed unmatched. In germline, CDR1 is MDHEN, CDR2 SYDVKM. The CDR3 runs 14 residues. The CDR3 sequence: CASEKGARMAEAFF. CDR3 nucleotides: TGTGCCAGCGAAAAGGGGGCGAGGATGGCTGAAGCTTTCTTT.

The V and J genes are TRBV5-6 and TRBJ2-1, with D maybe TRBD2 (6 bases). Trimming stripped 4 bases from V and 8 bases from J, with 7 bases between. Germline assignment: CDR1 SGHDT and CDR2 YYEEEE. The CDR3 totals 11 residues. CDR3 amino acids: CASSPGDEQFF. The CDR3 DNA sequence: TGTGCCAGCAGCCCGGGAGATGAGCAGTTCTTC.

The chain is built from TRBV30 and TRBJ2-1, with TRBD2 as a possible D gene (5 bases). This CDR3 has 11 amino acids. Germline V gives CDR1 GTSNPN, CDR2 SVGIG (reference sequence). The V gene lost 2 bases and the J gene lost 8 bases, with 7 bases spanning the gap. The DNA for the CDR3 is TGTGCCTGGAGTTTCGGGGATGAGCAGTTCTTC. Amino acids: CAWSFGDEQFF.

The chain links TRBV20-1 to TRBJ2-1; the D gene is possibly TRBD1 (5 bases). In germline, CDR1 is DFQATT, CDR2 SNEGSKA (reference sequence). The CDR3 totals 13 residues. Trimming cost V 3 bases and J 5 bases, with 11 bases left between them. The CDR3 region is CSASRQRDNEQFF. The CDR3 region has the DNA TGCAGTGCTAGTAGACAGCGAGACAATGAGCAGTTCTTC.

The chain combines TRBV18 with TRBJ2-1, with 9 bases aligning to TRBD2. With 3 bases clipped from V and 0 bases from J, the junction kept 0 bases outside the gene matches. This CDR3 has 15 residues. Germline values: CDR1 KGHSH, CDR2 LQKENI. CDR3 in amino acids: CASSPTSGSYNEQFF. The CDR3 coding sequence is TGTGCCAGCTCACCGACTAGCGGCTCCTACAATGAGCAGTTCTTC.

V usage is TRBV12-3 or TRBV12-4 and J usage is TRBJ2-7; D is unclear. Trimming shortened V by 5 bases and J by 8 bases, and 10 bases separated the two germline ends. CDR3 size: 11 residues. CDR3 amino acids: CASSDPGKQYF. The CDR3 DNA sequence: TGTGCCAGCAGTGATCCTGGGAAGCAGTACTTC.

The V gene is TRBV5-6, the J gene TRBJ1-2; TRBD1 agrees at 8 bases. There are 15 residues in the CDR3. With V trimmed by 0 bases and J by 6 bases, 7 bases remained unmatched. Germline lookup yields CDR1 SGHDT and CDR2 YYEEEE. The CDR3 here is CASSLAFTGGDGYTF. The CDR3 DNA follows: TGTGCCAGCAGCTTGGCATTTACAGGGGGGGATGGCTACACCTTC.

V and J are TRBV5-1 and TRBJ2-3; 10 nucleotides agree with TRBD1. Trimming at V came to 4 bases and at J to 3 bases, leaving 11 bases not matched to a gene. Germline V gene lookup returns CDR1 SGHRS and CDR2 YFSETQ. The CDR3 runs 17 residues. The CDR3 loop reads CASSPELTGGTTDTQYF. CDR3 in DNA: TGCGCCAGCAGCCCCGAACTGACAGGGGGCACAACAGATACGCAGTATTTT.

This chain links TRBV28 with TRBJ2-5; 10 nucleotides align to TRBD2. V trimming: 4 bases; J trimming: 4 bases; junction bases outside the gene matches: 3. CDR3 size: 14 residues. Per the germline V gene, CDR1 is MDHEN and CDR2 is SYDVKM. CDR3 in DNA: TGTGCCAGCAGTTCTAGGACTAGCGGAGAGACCCAGTACTTC. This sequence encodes CASSSRTSGETQYF. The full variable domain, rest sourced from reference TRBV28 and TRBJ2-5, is DVKVTQSSRYLVKRTGEKVFLECVQDMDHENMFWYRQDPGLGLRLIYFSYDVKMKEKGDIPEGYSVSREKKERFSLILESASTNQTSMYLCASSSRTSGETQYFGPGTRLLVL.

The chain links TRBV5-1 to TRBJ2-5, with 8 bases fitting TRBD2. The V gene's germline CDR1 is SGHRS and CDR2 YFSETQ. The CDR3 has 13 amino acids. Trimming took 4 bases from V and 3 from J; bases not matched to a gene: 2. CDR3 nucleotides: TGCGCCAGCAGCCAACTAGCGGAAGAGACCCAGTACTTC. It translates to CASSQLAEETQYF.

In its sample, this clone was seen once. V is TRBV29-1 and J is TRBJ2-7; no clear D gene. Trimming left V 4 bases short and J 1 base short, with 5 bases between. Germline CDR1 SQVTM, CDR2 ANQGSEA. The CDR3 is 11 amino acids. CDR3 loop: CSVASSYEQYF. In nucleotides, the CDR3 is TGCAGCGTTGCCAGTTCCTACGAGCAGTACTTC.

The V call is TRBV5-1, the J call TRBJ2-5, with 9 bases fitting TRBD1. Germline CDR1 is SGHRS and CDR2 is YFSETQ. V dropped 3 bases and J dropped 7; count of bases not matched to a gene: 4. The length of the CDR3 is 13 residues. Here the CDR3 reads CASSWDRAGTQYF. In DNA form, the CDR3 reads TGCGCCAGCAGCTGGGACAGGGCCGGGACCCAGTACTTC.

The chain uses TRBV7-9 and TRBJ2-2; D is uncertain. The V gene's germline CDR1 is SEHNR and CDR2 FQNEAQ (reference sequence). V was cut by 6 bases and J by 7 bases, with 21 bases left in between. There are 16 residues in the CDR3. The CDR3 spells CASRLTTLTSGGELFF. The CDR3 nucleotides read TGTGCCAGCAGGCTTACAACACTAACTTCGGGCGGGGAGCTGTTTTTT. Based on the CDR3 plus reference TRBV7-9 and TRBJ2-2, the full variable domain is DTGVSQNPRHKITKRGQNVTFRCDPISEHNRLYWYRQTLGQGPEFLTYFQNEAQLEKSRLLSDRFSAERPKGSFSTLEIQRTEQGDSAMYLCASRLTTLTSGGELFFGEGSRLTVL.